This passage covers 19 T cell receptor beta chains from one sample sequenced in a study of spatial heterogeneity in lung cancer. Via MiXCR, TCRdb re-called the 5' RACE reads, giving one row per CDR3 protein. The data contain some 120,000 distinct CDR3 sequences, 12% of them singletons. Time point defined: blood at routine non-recurrence follow-up after resection. No cells were sorted before sequencing. The whole RNA sequenced was extracted from tumor, nontumor lung or frozen PBMC. Source: PBMCs, taken at follow-up. The receptors originated from a male donor with early-stage non-small cell lung cancer.

A few counts support this clonotype. The chain uses TRBV6-6 and TRBJ1-5, with D hard to call. The CDR3 totals 14 residues. Germline CDR1 and CDR2: MNHNY and SVGAGI (reference sequence). Trimming took 4 bases from V and 0 from J, leaving 7 bases between them. CDR3 coding DNA: TGTGCCAGCAGTTCTTCCTCTAGCAATCAGCCCCAGCATTTT. Amino acids: CASSSSSSNQPQHF.

This clonotype is medium-sized. The J gene is TRBJ2-5, the V gene TRBV5-1; 7 nucleotides align to TRBD1. V lost 0 bases to trimming and J lost 5 bases; unmatched junction nucleotides: 7. The germline V gene encodes CDR1 SGHRS and CDR2 YFSETQ. The CDR3 length is 15 residues. The CDR3 DNA reads as TGCGCCAGCAGCTTGGACGGGACAGTGAAGGAGACCCAGTACTTC. It translates to CASSLDGTVKETQYF.

The V gene is TRBV15, the J gene TRBJ2-7; D might be TRBD2 (5 bases). V shed 8 bases and J shed 4 bases, with 15 bases lying between them. Germline CDR1 reads LNHNV; CDR2 reads YYDKDF (reference sequence). The CDR3 is made up of 13 amino acids. CDR3 sequence: CATSGQADYEQYF. For the CDR3, the DNA is TGTGCCACCTCAGGCCAAGCGGATTACGAGCAGTACTTC. Filled out from reference TRBV15 and TRBJ2-7, the complete variable domain reads DAMVIQNPRYQVTQFGKPVTLSCSQTLNHNVMYWYQQKSSQAPKLLFHYYDKDFNNEADTPDNFQSRRPNTSFCFLDIRSPGLGDTAMYLCATSGQADYEQYFGPGTRLTVT.

The J gene is TRBJ2-1, the V gene TRBV7-9; TRBD2 matches at 11 bases. Looked up from germline, CDR1 is SEHNR and CDR2 is FQNEAQ (reference sequence). V was clipped by 4 bases and J by 6 bases; unmatched bases: 5. The CDR3 contains 15 residues. CDR3 residues: CASSSGLAASNEQFF. In DNA, the CDR3 is TGTGCCAGCAGCTCGGGACTAGCGGCGTCCAATGAGCAGTTCTTC.

This clonotype occurred many times. The V gene is TRBV7-6, the J gene TRBJ2-5; D call uncertain. Germline loops: CDR1 SGHVS, CDR2 FNYEAQ. This CDR3 is built from 14 residues. V lost 6 bases and J lost 2, with 13 bases in between. In DNA, the CDR3 is TGTGCCAGCAGTCGTAGGGTTGAACAAGAGACCCAGTACTTC. It is translated as CASSRRVEQETQYF.

V and J are TRBV7-6 and TRBJ2-7; D might be TRBD2 (5 bases). Trimming left V 0 bases short and J 2 bases short, with 11 bases between. Germline V lookup: CDR1 SGHVS, CDR2 FNYEAQ. The CDR3 contains 15 residues. The DNA for the CDR3 is TGTGCCAGCAGCTTAGCCGGCCGGGGTGCCTACGAGCAGTACTTC. Amino acid sequence: CASSLAGRGAYEQYF. Combining the CDR3 with reference TRBV7-6 and TRBJ2-7 gives the whole variable domain GAGVSQSPRYKVTKRGQDVALRCDPISGHVSLYWYRQALGQGPEFLTYFNYEAQQDKSGLPNDRFSAERPEGSISTLTIQRTEQRDSAMYRCASSLAGRGAYEQYFGPGTRLTVT.

This clonotype was observed at least ten times. V is TRBV12-3 or TRBV12-4 and J is TRBJ2-5, with 9 nucleotides matching TRBD1. The CDR3 extends over 11 amino acids. With 6 bases clipped from V and 10 bases from J, the junction kept 3 bases outside the gene matches. CDR3 in DNA: TGTGCCAGCAGCCGACAGGGGGACCAGTACTTC. It encodes CASSRQGDQYF.

This clonotype was detected many times. The chain combines TRBV10-3 with TRBJ2-3; TRBD2 matches at 8 bases. The CDR3 spans 14 residues. V lost 8 bases, J lost 2 bases, and 6 bases stayed unmatched. Germline V gene sequence: CDR1 ENHRY, CDR2 SYGVKD. The CDR3 region is CAIDERGLTDTQYF. The CDR3 nucleotides read TGTGCCATCGACGAGCGGGGGCTCACAGATACGCAGTATTTT.

The genes are TRBV7-6 and TRBJ1-6; 7 bases are shared with TRBD1. The CDR3 spans 13 residues. V trimming: 4 bases; J trimming: 12 bases; junction bases outside the gene matches: 6. Germline values: CDR1 SGHVS, CDR2 FNYEAQ. This CDR3 is CASSSRQGEPLHF. The CDR3 nucleotides are TGTGCCAGCAGCTCGAGACAGGGAGAACCCCTCCACTTT.

The table lists this clonotype with a few counts. V and J are TRBV20-1 and TRBJ2-1; 9 bases match TRBD2. The length of the CDR3 is 17 residues. Germline V lookup: CDR1 DFQATT, CDR2 SNEGSKA (reference sequence). V gave up 0 bases and J gave up 4 bases; unmatched junction bases: 10. CDR3 bases: TGCAGTGCTAGAGATCGGGGTAGCGGGGGTCTTTACAATGAGCAGTTCTTC. Translation: CSARDRGSGGLYNEQFF.

Ten or more counts support this clonotype. This chain links TRBV10-2 with TRBJ1-2, with 7 bases lining up with TRBD1. The V gene's germline CDR1 is WSHSY and CDR2 SAAADI. This CDR3 is built from 16 residues. The trim removed 2 bases at V and 5 bases at J, leaving 11 bases unmatched. CDR3 DNA sequence: TGCGCCAGCAGTGAGACCAAAACAGGGGATCGGTATGGCTACACCTTC. It is translated as CASSETKTGDRYGYTF.

The chain has TRBV20-1 and TRBJ2-3; 8 nucleotides agree with TRBD2. This CDR3 spans 16 amino acids. The germline V gene has CDR1 DFQATT and CDR2 SNEGSKA (reference sequence). V lost 0 bases and J lost 2; bases outside the gene matches: 7. In nucleotides, the CDR3 is TGCAGTGCTAGAGATGGACGGGGGGGCTTCACAGATACGCAGTATTTT. It encodes CSARDGRGGFTDTQYF.

This clonotype was counted a few times. This sequence joins TRBV2 and TRBJ1-1; tentatively, D is TRBD1 (6 bases). Deletions cut 5 bases from V and 4 bases from J, with 11 bases between. There are 13 residues in the CDR3. Germline V gives CDR1 SNHLY, CDR2 FYNNEI. The CDR3 nucleotides are TGTGCCAGCAGTTCTTTAGGGGGCACTGAAGCTTTCTTT. It codes for CASSSLGGTEAFF. The full variable domain, with the rest looked up from reference TRBV2 and TRBJ1-1, is EPEVTQTPSHQVTQMGQEVILRCVPISNHLYFYWYRQILGQKVEFLVSFYNNEISEKSEIFDDQFSVERPDGSNFTLKIRSTKLEDSAMYFCASSSLGGTEAFFGQGTRLTVV.

The chain recombines TRBV7-8 with TRBJ1-1; unclear D gene. The CDR3 is 15 residues long. V lost 3 bases and J lost 2, with 13 bases in between. CDR1 is SGHVS and CDR2 is FQNEAQ in the germline V gene. The chain's CDR3 is CASSLAAGANTEAFF. CDR3 DNA sequence: TGTGCCAGCAGCTTGGCGGCAGGAGCTAACACTGAAGCTTTCTTT. Using reference TRBV7-8 and TRBJ1-1 for the parts outside the CDR3, the full variable domain is GAGVSQSPRYKVAKRGQDVALRCDPISGHVSLFWYQQALGQGPEFLTYFQNEAQLDKSGLPSDRFFAERPEGSVSTLKIQRTQQEDSAVYLCASSLAAGANTEAFFGQGTRLTVV.

The V call is TRBV12-3 or TRBV12-4, the J call TRBJ1-6; possibly TRBD1 for D (5 bases). V lost 5 bases, J lost 7 bases, and 15 bases lay in between. The CDR3 contains 15 residues. In DNA, the CDR3 is TGTGCCAGCAGTCCACTTAGAGGGGTAAATTCACCCCTCCACTTT. Its protein is CASSPLRGVNSPLHF.

This clonotype was counted at least ten times. The chain joins TRBV19 to TRBJ2-2; 7 nucleotides line up with TRBD2. The CDR3 is 17 residues long. Trimming cost V 4 bases and J 5 bases; bases outside gene matches: 13. In germline, CDR1 is LNHDA, CDR2 SQIVND (reference sequence). CDR3 coding DNA: TGTGCCAGTAGTAGATGGGGAGGGGACCGTCCTACCGGGGAGCTGTTTTTT. Amino acids: CASSRWGGDRPTGELFF.

This rearrangement joins TRBV3-1 to TRBJ2-1; D might be TRBD2 (7 bases). Deletions cut 7 bases from V and 6 bases from J, with 16 bases between. The CDR3 covers 14 residues. CDR1 LGHDT and CDR2 YNNKEL come from the germline V gene (reference sequence). Here the CDR3 DNA reads TGTGCCAGCACCCCGGGGGGCGTTGGCAATGAGCAGTTCTTC. The encoded protein is CASTPGGVGNEQFF.

J is TRBJ2-2 and V is TRBV7-3; D remains ambiguous. Per the germline V gene, CDR1 is SGHTA and CDR2 is FQGTGA. V was clipped by 1 base and J by 1 base, with 4 bases between them. This CDR3 contains 14 residues. The CDR3 region is CASSLSWNTGELFF. The CDR3 DNA reads as TGTGCCAGCAGCTTAAGTTGGAACACCGGGGAGCTGTTTTTT.

Ten or more counts support this clonotype. V gene TRBV4-3 combines with J gene TRBJ2-2; D not resolved. V gave up 10 bases and J gave up 1 base, with 16 bases separating them. CDR3 length equals 15 residues. CDR1 is LGHNA, CDR2 YSLEER, per germline. The CDR3 loop reads CATAVLAENTGELFF. The CDR3 region has the DNA TGCGCCACTGCGGTCCTCGCAGAGAACACCGGGGAGCTGTTTTTT.